This entry lists 19 T cell receptor beta chains sequenced from one sample in a study of cytomegalovirus exposure and HLA in healthy donors. Only in-frame clones appear in the TCRdb table, and some are missing; sequencing was by immunoSEQ multiplex PCR. Of 95,000 to 150,000 clones in the sample, 80% to 90% were seen once. Specimen: PBMCs. The receptors here all came from a woman aged 18-35 years in good health and CMV-seronegative.

This chain connects TRBV7-6 to TRBJ2-3; TRBD2 might be the D (6 bases). Per the germline V gene, CDR1 is SGHVS and CDR2 is FNYEAQ. This CDR3 has 13 residues. Trimming stripped 4 bases from V and 7 bases from J, with 12 bases between. DNA of the CDR3: TGTGCCAGCAGCTATGGGACTTCCAATACGCAGTATTTT. Its protein is CASSYGTSNTQYF. The variable domain in full, with the rest retrieved from reference TRBV7-6 and TRBJ2-3, is GAGVSQSPRYKVTKRGQDVALRCDPISGHVSLYWYRQALGQGPEFLTYFNYEAQQDKSGLPNDRFSAERPEGSISTLTIQRTEQRDSAMYRCASSYGTSNTQYFGPGTRLTVL.

The gene calls are TRBV28 and TRBJ2-2; D uncertain. The CDR3 contains 16 residues. The germline V gene encodes CDR1 MDHEN and CDR2 SYDVKM. V gave up 1 base and J gave up 0 bases, with 9 bases separating them. CDR3 coding DNA: TGTGCCAGCAGTTTATATTGGCTTTCGAACACCGGGGAGCTGTTTTTT. Encoded protein: CASSLYWLSNTGELFF.

V gene TRBV6-5 combines with J gene TRBJ1-1, with TRBD1 as a possible D gene (6 bases). The CDR3 covers 13 residues. Germline V CDR1 and CDR2: MNHEY, SVGAGI. V was cut by 6 bases and J by 1 base, with 9 bases left in between. CDR3 sequence: CASSRTANTEAFF. Written as DNA, the CDR3 is TGTGCCAGCAGCCGGACAGCGAACACTGAAGCTTTCTTT.

The V and J genes are TRBV15 and TRBJ1-1; 9 nucleotides match TRBD1. Germline V CDR1 and CDR2: LNHNV, YYDKDF (reference sequence). The J segment lost 2 bases and the V segment lost 5 bases, leaving 6 bases of the junction unmatched. The CDR3 covers 15 residues. The CDR3 protein is CATSLQGAVNTEAFF. Written as DNA, the CDR3 is TGTGCCACCAGCCTACAGGGGGCCGTTAACACTGAAGCTTTCTTT.

This chain connects TRBV4-3 to TRBJ2-3; the D gene is possibly TRBD2 (5 bases). From germline, CDR1 is LGHNA and CDR2 YSLEER. The CDR3 totals 17 residues. Trimming stripped 5 bases from V and 0 bases from J, with 18 bases between. The CDR3 protein is CASSFGRAPSSTDTQYF. CDR3 sequence (DNA): TGCGCCAGCAGCTTCGGGCGGGCACCATCTAGCACAGATACGCAGTATTTT.

This rearrangement joins TRBV9 to TRBJ2-5; 11 positions agree with TRBD2. CDR3 length: 17 residues. V lost 0 bases to trimming and J lost 2 bases; unmatched junction nucleotides: 6. Germline V CDR1 and CDR2: SGDLS, YYNGEE. CDR3 loop: CASSVAGVAGGQETQYF. The CDR3 DNA reads TGTGCCAGCAGCGTAGCCGGGGTAGCGGGGGGGCAAGAGACCCAGTACTTC.

The chain couples TRBV5-1 to TRBJ2-1, with D possibly matching TRBD2 (6 bases). Trimming took 0 bases from V and 0 from J, leaving 10 bases between them. The CDR3 is 16 residues long. The germline gives CDR1 SGHRS, CDR2 YFSETQ. The CDR3 nucleotides are TGCGCCAGCAGCTTGGTTGGGGGGATCTCCTACAATGAGCAGTTCTTC. Translated: CASSLVGGISYNEQFF. The variable domain in full, with the rest retrieved from reference TRBV5-1 and TRBJ2-1, is KAGVTQTPRYLIKTRGQQVTLSCSPISGHRSVSWYQQTPGQGLQFLFEYFSETQRNKGNFPGRFSGRQFSNSRSEMNVSTLELGDSALYLCASSLVGGISYNEQFFGPGTRLTVL.

The chain couples TRBV19 to TRBJ1-5; D gene ambiguous. V lost 5 bases and J 6 bases, leaving 11 bases between the germline ends. CDR1 and CDR2 from the germline V gene are LNHDA and SQIVND (reference sequence). CDR3 length equals 13 residues. CDR3 residues: CASSGPGIQPQHF. In DNA form, the CDR3 reads TGTGCCAGTAGTGGTCCGGGGATTCAGCCCCAGCATTTT.

V is TRBV27 and J is TRBJ2-3; 10 bases align to TRBD2. V lost 5 bases to trimming and J lost 1 base; unmatched junction nucleotides: 6. The CDR3 totals 16 residues. The germline CDR1 and CDR2 sequences are MNHEY and SMNVEV (reference sequence). CDR3 in DNA: TGTGCCAGCAGTCCCCTAGCGGGAGTTGGCACAGATACGCAGTATTTT. Amino acid sequence: CASSPLAGVGTDTQYF.

The chain joins TRBV29-1 to TRBJ2-1; 8 bases are a match to TRBD2. Germline V gene data show CDR1 as SQVTM and CDR2 as ANQGSEA. The V and J ends lost 7 bases and 3 bases, in that order; junction bases with no gene match: 14. The CDR3 is 16 residues long. CDR3 sequence reads: CSGLAQLAEIYNEQFF. In DNA, the CDR3 is TGCAGCGGCCTCGCCCAACTAGCGGAGATCTACAATGAGCAGTTCTTC.

The rearrangement joins TRBV30 to TRBJ2-5; 9 positions match TRBD2. Germline V gene data show CDR1 as GTSNPN and CDR2 as SVGIG (reference sequence). The ends lost 0 bases at V and 1 base at J; junction bases unmatched: 9. The CDR3 runs to 17 residues. The CDR3 nucleotides are TGTGCCTGGAGTGTACCGCCCCCTAGCGGGGTCCAAGAGACCCAGTACTTC. Translation gives CAWSVPPPSGVQETQYF.

The V call is TRBV6-6, the J call TRBJ2-1; TRBD2 matches at 8 bases. The V gene end was trimmed by 10 bases and the J gene end by 3 bases; junction bases not matched to a gene: 8. Germline assignment: CDR1 MNHNY and CDR2 SVGAGI (reference sequence). The CDR3 consists of 14 residues. In DNA, the CDR3 is TGTGCCACGAGCGGGGGACCGTTCTACAATGAGCAGTTCTTC. It translates to CATSGGPFYNEQFF.

The V gene is TRBV19, the J gene TRBJ1-5; D is perhaps TRBD1 (6 bases). Per germline, CDR1 LNHDA and CDR2 SQIVND (reference sequence). Trimming pared 9 bases from V and 5 bases from J, leaving 20 bases between. This CDR3 comprises 15 residues. DNA of the CDR3: TGTGCCAGCCAGCCAGGGCAGGGGATCGATCAGCCCCAGCATTTT. Its translation is CASQPGQGIDQPQHF.

The V and J genes are TRBV27 and TRBJ2-1; 7 bases fit TRBD1. With 3 bases clipped from V and 6 bases from J, the junction kept 8 bases outside the gene matches. Per germline, CDR1 MNHEY and CDR2 SMNVEV (reference sequence). The CDR3 covers 15 residues. In nucleotides, the CDR3 is TGTGCCAGCAGTTTGATAGGGGGCGCCGGCAATGAGCAGTTCTTC. Its translation is CASSLIGGAGNEQFF.

This rearrangement joins TRBV5-1 to TRBJ1-2, with 7 bases that match TRBD1. CDR3 size: 15 residues. The germline V gene encodes CDR1 SGHRS and CDR2 YFSETQ. V shed 4 bases, J shed 7 bases, and the junction held 13 bases outside the gene matches. The CDR3 bases are TGCGCCAGCAGCACCACAGGGGCCGTTTTGACTGGCTACACCTTC. This gives the protein CASSTTGAVLTGYTF.

The rearrangement joins TRBV30 to TRBJ2-2; 7 bases are a match to TRBD1. CDR1 is GTSNPN and CDR2 is SVGIG in the germline V gene (reference sequence). The V segment lost 0 bases and the J segment 2 bases; nucleotides outside the gene matches: 3. CDR3 size: 15 residues. CDR3 residues: CAWSVGTVNTGELFF. CDR3 nucleotides: TGTGCCTGGAGTGTAGGGACAGTTAACACCGGGGAGCTGTTTTTT.

This chain uses TRBV29-1 with TRBJ2-1; 9 bases are shared with TRBD1. The J segment lost 5 bases and the V segment lost 7 bases, leaving 6 bases of the junction unmatched. Germline-derived CDR1 and CDR2 are SQVTM and ANQGSEA. The CDR3 contains 13 residues. The CDR3 nucleotides read TGCAGCGCCCGGACAGGGGCCCACAATGAGCAGTTCTTC. This sequence encodes CSARTGAHNEQFF.

The chain employs TRBV9 and TRBJ2-1, with a tentative D call TRBD2 (6 bases). Between the trimmed V and J ends, which lost 4 bases and 8 bases, there was a span of 13 bases. Per the germline V gene, CDR1 is SGDLS and CDR2 is YYNGEE. The CDR3 totals 13 residues. The CDR3 spells CASSTRDGYEQFF. As DNA, the CDR3 is TGTGCCAGCAGCACGCGGGACGGATATGAGCAGTTCTTC.

V gene TRBV7-2 combines with J gene TRBJ2-3, with 13 nucleotides matching TRBD2. The CDR3 is 17 residues long. V was clipped by 5 bases and J by 10 bases; unmatched bases: 15. Germline V gene sequence: CDR1 SGHTA, CDR2 FQGNSA. In DNA, the CDR3 is TGTGCCAGCAGCCCCAGGGTAGGGACTAGCGGGACCGGGGCGCAGTATTTT. This sequence encodes CASSPRVGTSGTGAQYF.